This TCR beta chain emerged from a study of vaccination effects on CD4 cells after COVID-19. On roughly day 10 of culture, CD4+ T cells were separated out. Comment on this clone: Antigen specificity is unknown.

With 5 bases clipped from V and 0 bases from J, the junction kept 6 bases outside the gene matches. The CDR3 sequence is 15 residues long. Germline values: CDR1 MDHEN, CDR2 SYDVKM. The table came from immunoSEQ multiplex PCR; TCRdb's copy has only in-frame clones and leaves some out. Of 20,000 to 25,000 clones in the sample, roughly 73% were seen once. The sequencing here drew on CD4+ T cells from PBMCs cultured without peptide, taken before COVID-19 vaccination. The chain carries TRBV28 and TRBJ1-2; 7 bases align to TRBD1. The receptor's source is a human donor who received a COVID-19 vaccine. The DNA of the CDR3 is TGTGCCAGCAGTCCCTTGGACAGGACTAACTATGGCTACACCTTC. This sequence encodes CASSPLDRTNYGYTF.